Presented here are 25 T cell receptor beta chains from one specimen sequenced in a study of read filtering for tumor transcriptome and immune sequencing. From 300 to 400 ng of RNA, a library with molecular barcoded alpha/delta and beta/gamma adaptors was made. Via MiXCR, TCRdb re-called the reads, giving one row per CDR3 protein. This table has tens of thousands of distinct CDR3 sequences, roughly 15% appearing once. The source material was a population of CD138-negative cells sorted from bone marrow. These receptors all come from a donor aged 40 or older with multiple myeloma.

Many counts were recorded for this clonotype. The V call is TRBV5-4, the J call TRBJ2-5; 8 bases agree with TRBD2. After removal of 3 bases from V and 3 bases from J, the junction contained 7 bases not matched to a gene. The CDR3 length is 15 residues. Germline-derived CDR1 and CDR2 are SGHNT and YYREEE (reference sequence). CDR3 loop: CASSSKAGEKETQYF. The CDR3 DNA reads TGTGCCAGCAGCTCGAAAGCGGGAGAGAAAGAGACCCAGTACTTC.

At least ten counts were recorded for this clonotype. CDR3 sequence: CASSNQPQHF. DNA of the CDR3: TGTGCCAGTAGCAATCAGCCCCAGCATTTT. The V and J genes are TRBV19 and TRBJ1-5, with no clear D. The CDR3 extends over 10 amino acids. Deletions cut 6 bases from V and 3 bases from J, with 0 bases between. Germline V gene sequence: CDR1 LNHDA, CDR2 SQIVND (reference sequence).

This clonotype was counted many times. This rearrangement joins TRBV7-9 to TRBJ1-4; the D is unclear. Germline values: CDR1 SEHNR, CDR2 FQNEAQ (reference sequence). Trimming stripped 8 bases from V and 0 bases from J, with 13 bases between. The CDR3 has 15 residues. This chain's CDR3 is CASGSGGSTNEKLFF. CDR3 DNA: TGTGCCAGCGGGTCGGGCGGCTCAACTAATGAAAAACTGTTTTTT.

This clonotype was picked up many times. This rearrangement joins TRBV4-1 to TRBJ2-3; D possibly matches TRBD1 or TRBD2 (5 bases each). Trimming removed 4 bases at V and 0 bases at J, with 8 bases between. The CDR3 totals 14 residues. The germline V gene has CDR1 MGHRA and CDR2 YSYEKL. The CDR3 bases are TGCGCCAGCAGCCTACGGGACAGCACAGATACGCAGTATTTT. Its translation: CASSLRDSTDTQYF.

To note about this clonotype: This may be a read error: a much more frequent sequence differs by one nucleotide. DNA for the CDR3: TGTGCCAGCGCCGTGGGACTGGGGGTTGAGACCCAGCACTTC. Encoded protein: CASAVGLGVETQHF. V gene TRBV11-2 combines with J gene TRBJ2-5; possible D gene TRBD2, 6 bases. Germline V gene data show CDR1 as SGHAT and CDR2 as FQNNGV. The CDR3 runs 14 residues.

Comments on this clonotype: A far larger clone is just one base off, so this is likely a read error. The chain carries TRBV5-8 and TRBJ2-3; D may be TRBD2 (5 bases). The CDR3 runs to 15 residues. Deletions cut 4 bases from V and 2 bases from J, with 14 bases between. In germline, CDR1 is SGHTS, CDR2 YDEGEE. This CDR3 is CASSPGLTVTDTQYF. The DNA for the CDR3 is TGTGCCAGCAGCCCCGGACTTACTGTCACAGATACGCAGTATTTT.

At least ten counts were recorded for this clonotype. The chain carries TRBV7-9 and TRBJ2-7; TRBD1 matches at 7 bases. The V gene's germline CDR1 is SEHNR and CDR2 FQNEAQ (reference sequence). Trimming removed 4 bases from V and 0 bases from J; junction bases left unmatched: 9. CDR3 size: 16 residues. CDR3 nucleotide sequence: TGTGCCAGCAGCTCGCTCTCCGGGACAGTCTCCTACGAGCAGTACTTC. Protein product: CASSSLSGTVSYEQYF.

This clonotype was counted only a few times. The chain uses TRBV15 and TRBJ1-2, with 11 bases fitting TRBD1. The CDR3 sequence is 16 residues long. Germline CDR1 and CDR2: LNHNV and YYDKDF (reference sequence). The J segment lost 4 bases and the V segment lost 0 bases, leaving 4 bases of the junction unmatched. This CDR3 is CATSREGTGGVYGYTF. The CDR3 nucleotides read TGTGCCACCAGCAGAGAGGGGACAGGGGGGGTCTATGGCTACACCTTC.

In this sample, this clonotype turned up many times. V gene TRBV19 combines with J gene TRBJ2-1, with a weak D call TRBD2 (5 bases). Per the germline V gene, CDR1 is LNHDA and CDR2 is SQIVND (reference sequence). The V gene lost 6 bases and the J gene lost 0 bases, with 9 bases spanning the gap. CDR3 length: 14 amino acids. CDR3 amino acids: CASSTGYSYNEQFF. The DNA of the CDR3 is TGTGCCAGTAGCACGGGATACTCCTACAATGAGCAGTTCTTC.

This clonotype was counted between two and nine times. The chain links TRBV6-2 or TRBV6-3 to TRBJ2-1; D remains unclear. CDR1 is MNHEY and CDR2 is SVGEGT in the germline V gene. V lost 4 bases and J 8 bases, leaving 12 bases between the germline ends. The length of the CDR3 is 13 residues. The CDR3 sequence: CASSWMRFDEQFF. The CDR3 region has the DNA TGTGCCAGCAGTTGGATGAGGTTCGATGAGCAGTTCTTC.

As to this clonotype: A much larger clone lies a single base off, so this may be a read error. V usage is TRBV7-9 and J usage is TRBJ1-1; D is unresolved. CDR3 length equals 13 residues. Germline V CDR1 and CDR2: SEHNR, FQNEAQ (reference sequence). V gave up 0 bases and J gave up 3 bases, with 5 bases separating them. The CDR3 DNA follows: TGTGCCAGCAGCTTAGCGCTGTACACTGAAGCTTTCTTT. Protein: CASSLALYTEAFF. The entire variable domain, with the rest obtained from reference TRBV7-9 and TRBJ1-1, is as follows: DTGVSQNPRHKITKRGQNVTFRCDPISEHNRLYWYRQTLGQGPEFLTYFQNEAQLEKSRLLSDRFSAERPKGSFSTLEIQRTEQGDSAMYLCASSLALYTEAFFGQGTRLTVV.

The genes are TRBV29-1 and TRBJ1-1; no clear D. Germline V lookup: CDR1 SQVTM, CDR2 ANQGSEA. This CDR3 is 14 amino acids long. Deletions cut 4 bases from V and 3 bases from J, with 15 bases between. The CDR3 loop reads CSVGGEGDYTEAFF. CDR3 nucleotide sequence: TGCAGCGTTGGTGGGGAGGGAGACTACACTGAAGCTTTCTTT.

Concerning this clonotype: A much larger clone lies a single base off, so this may be a read error. This chain uses TRBV6-5 with TRBJ2-3, with a possible D match to TRBD1 (5 bases). The CDR3 spans 16 residues. Germline values: CDR1 MNHEY, CDR2 SVGAGI. CDR3 DNA sequence: TGTGCCAGCAAGCAGGGTATGATTGTAAGCACAGATGCGCAGTATTTT. This gives the protein CASKQGMIVSTDAQYF.

This clonotype came up many times. This chain joins TRBV20-1 and TRBJ1-5, with D tentatively TRBD1 (6 bases). The germline V and J ends were trimmed by 4 bases and 3 bases, with 13 bases remaining between them. The germline gives CDR1 DFQATT, CDR2 SNEGSKA (reference sequence). This CDR3 contains 14 residues. CDR3 loop: CSAKGGSDNQPQHF. In nucleotides, the CDR3 is TGCAGTGCTAAGGGGGGATCGGACAATCAGCCCCAGCATTTT.

The table lists this clonotype with many counts. The V and J genes are TRBV14 and TRBJ2-7; D remains ambiguous. Germline V gene sequence: CDR1 SGHDN, CDR2 FVKESK. The CDR3 contains 16 residues. The ends were cut back, 0 bases at V and 3 bases at J, with 15 bases in the middle. For the CDR3, the DNA is TGTGCCAGCAGCCAAGATCCACGGATGGCTGACTACGAGCAGTACTTC. Translating it yields CASSQDPRMADYEQYF.

This clonotype was detected ten times or more. This rearrangement joins TRBV12-3 or TRBV12-4 to TRBJ2-1; D is undetermined. The V end was cut by 1 base, the J end by 10 bases, with 11 bases between. The CDR3 totals 13 residues. The CDR3 spells CASSLGWTGEQFF. CDR3 DNA sequence: TGTGCCAGCAGTTTAGGCTGGACCGGGGAGCAGTTCTTC.

This clonotype was detected many times. The chain links TRBV7-6 to TRBJ2-7; D is possibly TRBD1 or TRBD2 (6 bases each). Trimming shortened V by 3 bases and J by 2 bases, and 8 bases separated the two germline ends. Per germline, CDR1 SGHVS and CDR2 FNYEAQ. This CDR3 contains 13 residues. This CDR3 reads CASSLEGAYEQYF. The CDR3, as DNA: TGTGCCAGCAGCTTGGAGGGGGCCTACGAGCAGTACTTC.

This clonotype was counted many times. V usage is TRBV6-5 and J usage is TRBJ2-3, with 9 bases lining up with TRBD1. Per germline, CDR1 MNHEY and CDR2 SVGAGI. The ends lost 0 bases at V and 1 base at J; junction bases unmatched: 5. This CDR3 contains 17 residues. CDR3 nucleotide sequence: TGTGCCAGCAGTTACTCCCAACAGGGGGCTCGCACAGATACGCAGTATTTT. Its protein product is CASSYSQQGARTDTQYF.

This clonotype was counted a few times. V and J are TRBV10-3 and TRBJ1-2; D is uncertain. Germline V gene data show CDR1 as ENHRY and CDR2 as SYGVKD. There are 12 residues in the CDR3. Deletions cut 2 bases from V and 5 bases from J, with 6 bases between. The CDR3 DNA follows: TGTGCCATCAGTGAGACAGAGTATGGCTACACCTTC. This encodes CAISETEYGYTF.

This clonotype was observed a few times. A much larger clone differs from this one at a single base, so this may be a read error. The gene calls are TRBV12-3 or TRBV12-4 and TRBJ1-2; 10 bases align to TRBD1. The CDR3 consists of 15 residues. With 5 bases clipped from V and 12 bases from J, the junction kept 15 bases outside the gene matches. Written as DNA, the CDR3 is TGTGCCAGCAGTCCTCCGGGACAGGGGTTTCTGGGCAACACCTTC. It specifies CASSPPGQGFLGNTF.

In this sample, this clonotype turned up many times. The V call is TRBV20-1, the J call TRBJ1-5; the D is unclear. Germline V gene data show CDR1 as DFQATT and CDR2 as SNEGSKA (reference sequence). The ends were cut back, 6 bases at V and 6 bases at J, with 21 bases in the middle. This CDR3 is built from 15 residues. CDR3: CSAIGARIIGQPQHF. Written as DNA, the CDR3 is TGCAGTGCCATTGGAGCGAGAATAATCGGTCAGCCCCAGCATTTT.

This clonotype was recorded a few times. A much larger clone differs from this one at a single base, so this may be a read error. CDR3 bases: TGCGCCAGCAGCTTGTATTCGGGGTCTAGCTCCTACGAGCAGTACTTC. This sequence encodes CASSLYSGSSSYEQYF. This rearrangement joins TRBV5-1 to TRBJ2-7, with D possibly TRBD2 on 5 matching bases. The CDR3 runs to 16 residues. The ends were cut back, 1 base at V and 0 bases at J, with 14 bases in the middle. Germline V gives CDR1 SGHRS, CDR2 YFSETQ. Full variable domain (rest looked up from reference TRBV5-1 and TRBJ2-7): KAGVTQTPRYLIKTRGQQVTLSCSPISGHRSVSWYQQTPGQGLQFLFEYFSETQRNKGNFPGRFSGRQFSNSRSEMNVSTLELGDSALYLCASSLYSGSSSYEQYFGPGTRLTVT.

At least ten counts were recorded for this clonotype. This sequence joins TRBV6-5 and TRBJ1-1; D gene unclear. Trimming took off 0 bases at V and 4 bases at J, with 12 bases between the two ends. This CDR3 region has 15 residues. CDR1 is MNHEY, CDR2 SVGAGI, per germline. As DNA, the CDR3 is TGTGCCAGCAGTTACTCGCGGTCGGAGAGCACTGAAGCTTTCTTT. Its translation is CASSYSRSESTEAFF.

This clonotype was recorded many times. The rearrangement joins TRBV2 to TRBJ2-1; 11 bases agree with TRBD2. Looked up from germline, CDR1 is SNHLY and CDR2 is FYNNEI. Trimming cost V 7 bases and J 7 bases; bases outside gene matches: 3. This CDR3 comprises 13 residues. The CDR3 loop is CASKRTSGNEQFF. CDR3 in DNA: TGTGCCAGCAAACGGACTAGCGGGAATGAGCAGTTCTTC.

This clonotype was observed many times. The chain uses TRBV20-1 and TRBJ1-1; tentatively, D is TRBD1 (5 bases). The germline V gene encodes CDR1 DFQATT and CDR2 SNEGSKA (reference sequence). Trimming pared 2 bases from V and 0 bases from J, leaving 13 bases between. CDR3 length: 15 residues. The CDR3 loop is CSARFNNRLNTEAFF. DNA of the CDR3: TGCAGTGCTAGATTTAATAACAGGTTGAACACTGAAGCTTTCTTT.